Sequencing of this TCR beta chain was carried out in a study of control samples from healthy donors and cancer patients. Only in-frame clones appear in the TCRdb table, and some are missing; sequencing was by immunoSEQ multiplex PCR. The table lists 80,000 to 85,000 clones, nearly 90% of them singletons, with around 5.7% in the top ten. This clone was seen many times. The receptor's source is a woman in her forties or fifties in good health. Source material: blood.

The CDR3 is CSVESHEGGTGVSYEQYF. The CDR3 bases are TGCAGCGTTGAATCCCACGAAGGAGGGACAGGGGTTTCCTACGAGCAGTACTTC. This chain joins TRBV29-1 and TRBJ2-7; TRBD1 matches at 10 bases. The length of the CDR3 is 18 residues. The germline gives CDR1 SQVTM, CDR2 ANQGSEA. V lost 2 bases, J lost 1 base, and 14 bases stayed unmatched.